The entry that follows covers one T cell receptor (beta chain) sequence. CDR1 is SGHVS and CDR2 is FNYEAQ in the germline V gene. V was clipped by 1 base and J by 2 bases; unmatched bases: 4. The CDR3 has 15 residues. This specimen belongs to a study of cytomegalovirus exposure and HLA in healthy donors. Clones were sequenced by immunoSEQ multiplex PCR, and TCRdb holds only the in-frame ones, with some missing. Among roughly 80,000 clones listed, roughly 94% were seen once. This clonotype originated in a young woman in good health and CMV-seronegative. The specimen sequenced was PBMCs. V is TRBV7-6 and J is TRBJ2-7; TRBD1 matches 8 bases. Here the CDR3 DNA reads TGTGCCAGCAGCTTAGGAGGACAGGGAACCTACGAGCAGTACTTC. Residues: CASSLGGQGTYEQYF.